These T cell receptor beta chains were read from a single sample in a study of blood T cell repertoires in COVID-19. Sequencing used immunoSEQ multiplex PCR; TCRdb keeps in-frame clones, though not all of them. The sample contains some 96,000 clones, roughly 90% of which appear only once. The sequencing input was peripheral blood. The receptor set was obtained from a man older than 75 with acute or convalescent COVID-19. CDR3s include the opening cysteine and the closing phenylalanine or tryptophan. D genes are given only for firm matches. Rows may omit the clone size; those that give it use once, few, many or a size class.

NA	TRBV5-1	TRBJ2-1	TRBD2	CASSSSGSYNEQFF	TGCGCCAGCAGCTCTAGCGGCTCCTACAATGAGCAGTTCTTC
once	TRBV7-9	TRBJ1-1	NA	CASSEGTRTEAFF	TGTGCCAGCAGCGAGGGAACGAGGACTGAAGCTTTCTTT
NA	TRBV4-3	TRBJ2-2	NA	CASSQDKGHTGELFF	TGCGCCAGCAGCCAAGACAAGGGGCACACCGGGGAGCTGTTTTTT
once	TRBV6-5	TRBJ2-2	TRBD2	CASSSLAGGPTGELFF	TGTGCCAGCAGTTCCCTAGCGGGAGGGCCGACCGGGGAGCTGTTTTTT
NA	TRBV18	TRBJ1-3	TRBD1	CASSPPGTGRQNTIYF	TGTGCCAGCTCACCCCCCGGGACAGGGAGACAAAACACCATATATTTT
once	TRBV18	TRBJ1-1	NA	CASSPIKAQGNTEAFF	TGTGCCAGCTCACCAATTAAGGCTCAGGGGAACACTGAAGCTTTCTTT
NA	TRBV19	TRBJ1-4	NA	CASSAGRGLSKLFF	TGTGCCAGTAGTGCCGGAAGGGGCTTGAGTAAACTGTTTTTT
NA	TRBV6-5	TRBJ1-3	NA	CASRGSGENTIYF	TGTGCCAGCAGAGGAAGCGGTGAAAACACCATATATTTT
NA	TRBV7-3	TRBJ2-2	NA	CASSFDSRRELFF	TGTGCCAGCAGCTTCGACAGCCGCCGGGAGCTGTTTTTT
many	TRBV19	TRBJ1-5	NA	CASSIFSSNQPQHF	TGTGCCAGTAGTATATTTAGCAGCAATCAGCCCCAGCATTTT
NA	TRBV14	TRBJ1-2	NA	CASSPDRNYGYTF	TGTGCCAGCAGTCCTGACAGGAACTATGGCTACACCTTC
NA	TRBV5-1	TRBJ2-7	NA	CASSLGIGNSYEQYF	TGCGCCAGCAGCTTGGGAATCGGGAATTCCTACGAGCAGTACTTC
NA	TRBV27	TRBJ2-5	NA	CASSFTGRSQETQYF	TGTGCCAGCAGTTTCACAGGGCGCTCCCAAGAGACCCAGTACTTC
NA	TRBV28	TRBJ1-1	NA	CASSLLHTEAFF	TGTGCCAGCAGTTTACTTCACACTGAAGCTTTCTTT
NA	TRBV6-2/TRBV6-3	TRBJ2-3	TRBD2	CASSDASGRASDTQYF	TGTGCCAGCAGCGACGCTAGCGGGAGGGCTTCAGATACGCAGTATTTT
NA	TRBV14	TRBJ2-1	TRBD2	CASSQDQLAGVRNEQFF	TGTGCCAGCAGCCAAGATCAGCTAGCGGGAGTACGGAATGAGCAGTTCTTC
NA	TRBV6-5	TRBJ2-7	NA	CATLNPNKREQYF	TGTGCCACCCTGAACCCCAACAAACGCGAGCAGTACTTC
NA	TRBV28	TRBJ2-3	NA	CASSLPRGTANTQYF	TGTGCCAGCAGTTTACCCAGGGGGACTGCAAATACGCAGTATTTT
NA	TRBV6-2/TRBV6-3	TRBJ1-4	TRBD1	CASSFLRGTGVDEKLFF	TGTGCCAGCAGCTTTCTACGGGGGACAGGGGTGGATGAAAAACTGTTTTTT
few	TRBV6-2/TRBV6-3	TRBJ2-1	TRBD1	CASSYIRGQGDNEQFF	TGTGCCAGCAGTTACATACGAGGACAGGGAGACAATGAGCAGTTCTTC
NA	TRBV9	TRBJ1-2	NA	CASSVADSFDTYGYTF	TGTGCCAGCAGCGTAGCGGACAGCTTCGATACCTATGGCTACACCTTC
once	TRBV29-1	TRBJ2-7	NA	CSVLGSYEQYF	TGCAGCGTTCTCGGCTCCTACGAGCAGTACTTC
NA	TRBV7-2	TRBJ2-7	TRBD1	CASSTRTGTEYEQYF	TGTGCCAGCAGCACTCGAACCGGGACAGAGTACGAGCAGTACTTC
NA	TRBV13	TRBJ2-1	TRBD2	CASSLGGPTSGEQFF	TGTGCCAGCAGCTTAGGGGGACCGACTAGCGGTGAGCAGTTCTTC
NA	TRBV4-3	TRBJ2-1	TRBD2	CASSHVAGAQFNEQFF	TGCGCCAGCAGCCATGTAGCGGGAGCTCAATTCAATGAGCAGTTCTTC
NA	TRBV6-6	TRBJ1-2	TRBD1	CASVSGQRELYGYTF	TGTGCCAGCGTTTCGGGACAGCGTGAACTTTATGGCTACACCTTC
NA	TRBV9	TRBJ1-5	TRBD1	CASSARDRGVISNQPQHF	TGTGCCAGCAGCGCCCGGGACAGGGGGGTGATTAGCAATCAGCCCCAGCATTTT
NA	TRBV11-2	TRBJ2-1	NA	CASSLGRDYNEQFF	TGTGCCAGCAGCTTAGGGCGGGACTACAATGAGCAGTTCTTC
NA	TRBV13	TRBJ2-1	TRBD2	CASSLVSGTNEQFF	TGTGCCAGCAGCTTAGTGAGCGGGACGAATGAGCAGTTCTTC
NA	TRBV28	TRBJ2-7	NA	CASSGRGRQSSYEQYF	TGTGCCAGCAGTGGCCGGGGGAGGCAGAGCTCCTACGAGCAGTACTTC
NA	TRBV7-2	TRBJ2-3	TRBD1	CASSYGTGIVTDTQYF	TGTGCCAGCAGCTACGGGACAGGGATAGTGACAGATACGCAGTATTTT
few	TRBV15	TRBJ1-5	NA	CATSRDITGGDQPQHF	TGTGCCACCAGCAGAGATATCACCGGAGGGGATCAGCCCCAGCATTTT
once	TRBV7-9	TRBJ2-7	TRBD1	CASSATGSGYEQYF	TGTGCCAGCAGCGCGACAGGGTCGGGCTACGAGCAGTACTTC
NA	TRBV7-3	TRBJ2-6	NA	CASSSGLSPTVLTF	TGTGCCAGCAGCTCCGGACTCTCACCAACCGTCCTGACTTTC
NA	TRBV7-2	TRBJ2-1	TRBD2	CASSVGLAGVSNEQFF	TGTGCCAGCAGCGTTGGACTAGCGGGAGTGAGTAATGAGCAGTTCTTC
NA	TRBV15	TRBJ2-6	TRBD1	CATSSGDRGLSGANVLTF	TGTGCCACCAGCAGTGGGGACAGGGGTCTCTCTGGGGCCAACGTCCTGACTTTC
NA	TRBV29-1	TRBJ1-1	NA	CSVVGGTEAFF	TGCAGCGTTGTGGGGGGCACTGAAGCTTTCTTT
NA	TRBV28	TRBJ2-7	NA	CASSPRGVPGYEQYF	TGTGCCAGCAGCCCGCGGGGCGTTCCCGGATACGAGCAGTACTTC
NA	TRBV10-3	TRBJ2-7	NA	CAIGLGVGSYEQYF	TGTGCCATCGGACTCGGGGTGGGCTCCTACGAGCAGTACTTC
NA	TRBV12-5	TRBJ2-1	NA	CASGFGGVNEQFF	TGTGCTAGTGGTTTTGGCGGGGTGAATGAGCAGTTCTTC
NA	TRBV14	TRBJ2-3	NA	CASSWQGFTDTQYF	TGTGCCAGCAGCTGGCAGGGCTTCACAGATACGCAGTATTTT
NA	TRBV7-8	TRBJ1-6	TRBD1	CASSKGRTGESPLHF	TGTGCCAGCAGCAAAGGTCGGACAGGGGAGTCACCCCTCCACTTT
NA	TRBV7-2	TRBJ2-6	TRBD1	CASSWPRTGGANVLTF	TGTGCCAGCAGCTGGCCCCGGACAGGTGGGGCCAACGTCCTGACTTTC
NA	TRBV4-3	TRBJ1-3	NA	CASSQVGQSSGNTIYF	TGCGCCAGCAGCCAAGTGGGGCAGAGCTCTGGAAACACCATATATTTT
once	TRBV9	TRBJ1-1	TRBD1	CASSAGQGQGRKGTEAFF	TGTGCCAGCAGCGCAGGCCAGGGACAGGGGAGAAAGGGCACTGAAGCTTTCTTT
few	TRBV11-3	TRBJ2-2	NA	CASSLEAAGGELFF	TGTGCCAGCAGCTTAGAGGCCGCTGGCGGGGAGCTGTTTTTT
NA	TRBV7-9	TRBJ2-5	NA	CASSLEGLGETQYF	TGTGCCAGCAGCTTAGAGGGGCTCGGGGAGACCCAGTACTTC
few	TRBV29-1	TRBJ1-4	TRBD1	CSVTGQANEKLFF	TGCAGCGTTACGGGACAGGCTAATGAAAAACTGTTTTTT